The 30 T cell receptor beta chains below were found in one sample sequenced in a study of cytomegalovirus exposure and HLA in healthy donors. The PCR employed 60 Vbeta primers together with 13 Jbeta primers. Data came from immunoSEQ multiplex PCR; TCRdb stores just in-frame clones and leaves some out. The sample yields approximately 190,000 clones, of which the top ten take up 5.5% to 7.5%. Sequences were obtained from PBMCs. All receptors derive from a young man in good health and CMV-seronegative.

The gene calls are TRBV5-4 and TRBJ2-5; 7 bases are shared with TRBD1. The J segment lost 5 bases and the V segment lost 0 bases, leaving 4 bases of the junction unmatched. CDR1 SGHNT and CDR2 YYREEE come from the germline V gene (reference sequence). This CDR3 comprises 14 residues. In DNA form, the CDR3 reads TGTGCCAGCAGCTTGGGGGTGGGACAGGAGACCCAGTACTTC. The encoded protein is CASSLGVGQETQYF.

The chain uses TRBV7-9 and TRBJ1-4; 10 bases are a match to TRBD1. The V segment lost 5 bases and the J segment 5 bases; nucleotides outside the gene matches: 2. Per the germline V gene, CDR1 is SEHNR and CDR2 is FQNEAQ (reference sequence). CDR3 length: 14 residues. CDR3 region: CASSRTGGNEKLFF. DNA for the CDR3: TGTGCCAGCAGCCGGACAGGGGGGAATGAAAAACTGTTTTTT.

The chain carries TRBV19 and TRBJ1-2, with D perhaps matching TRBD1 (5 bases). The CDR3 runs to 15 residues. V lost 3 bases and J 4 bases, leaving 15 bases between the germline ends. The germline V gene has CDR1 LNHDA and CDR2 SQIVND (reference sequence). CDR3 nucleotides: TGTGCCAGTAGTATCGGTATCAGGGCCGCCTATGGCTACACCTTC. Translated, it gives CASSIGIRAAYGYTF. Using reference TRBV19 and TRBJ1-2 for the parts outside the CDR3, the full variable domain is DGGITQSPKYLFRKEGQNVTLSCEQNLNHDAMYWYRQDPGQGLRLIYYSQIVNDFQKGDIAEGYSVSREKKESFPLTVTSAQKNPTAFYLCASSIGIRAAYGYTFGSGTRLTVV.

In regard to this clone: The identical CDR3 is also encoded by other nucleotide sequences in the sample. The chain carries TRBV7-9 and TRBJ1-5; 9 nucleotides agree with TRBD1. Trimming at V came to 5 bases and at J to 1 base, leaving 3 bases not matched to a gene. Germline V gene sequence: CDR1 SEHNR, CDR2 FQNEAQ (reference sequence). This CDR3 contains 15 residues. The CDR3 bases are TGTGCCAGCAGCCTAGGGACAGGGAGCAATCAGCCCCAGCATTTT. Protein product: CASSLGTGSNQPQHF.

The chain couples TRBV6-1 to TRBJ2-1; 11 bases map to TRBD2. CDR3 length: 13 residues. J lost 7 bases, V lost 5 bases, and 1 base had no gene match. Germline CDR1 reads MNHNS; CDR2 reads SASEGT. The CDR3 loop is CASSLAGGNEQFF. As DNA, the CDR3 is TGTGCCAGCAGTCTAGCGGGAGGAAATGAGCAGTTCTTC.

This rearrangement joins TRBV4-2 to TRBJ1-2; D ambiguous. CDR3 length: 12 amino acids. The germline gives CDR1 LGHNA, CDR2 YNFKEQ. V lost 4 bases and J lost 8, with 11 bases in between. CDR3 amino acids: CASSREALGYTF. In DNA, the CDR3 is TGTGCCAGCAGCCGAGAGGCCCTCGGCTACACCTTC.

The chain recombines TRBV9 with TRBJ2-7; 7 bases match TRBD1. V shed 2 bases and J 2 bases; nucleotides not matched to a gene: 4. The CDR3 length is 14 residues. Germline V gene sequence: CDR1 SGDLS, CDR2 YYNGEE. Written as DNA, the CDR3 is TGTGCCAGCAGCGTCGGGCAGGGGGCCTACGAGCAGTACTTC. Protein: CASSVGQGAYEQYF.

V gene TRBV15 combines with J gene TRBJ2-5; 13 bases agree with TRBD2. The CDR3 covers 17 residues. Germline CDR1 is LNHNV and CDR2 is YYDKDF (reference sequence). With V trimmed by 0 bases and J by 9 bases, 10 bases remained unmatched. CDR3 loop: CATSRDKTGTSGEAQYF. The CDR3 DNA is TGTGCCACCAGCAGAGACAAAACCGGGACTAGCGGGGAGGCCCAGTACTTC.

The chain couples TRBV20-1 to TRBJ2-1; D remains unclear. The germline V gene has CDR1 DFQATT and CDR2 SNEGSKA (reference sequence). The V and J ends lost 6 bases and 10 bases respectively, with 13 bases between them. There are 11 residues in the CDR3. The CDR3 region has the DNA TGCAGTGCCCCCCTAGGTAGCGAGCAGTTCTTC. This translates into CSAPLGSEQFF.

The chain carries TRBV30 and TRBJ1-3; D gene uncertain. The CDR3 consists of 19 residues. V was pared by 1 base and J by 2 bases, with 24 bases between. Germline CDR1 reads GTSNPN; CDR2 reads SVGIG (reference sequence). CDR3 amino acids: CAWSAGGIFGEGTGNTIYF. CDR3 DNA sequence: TGTGCCTGGAGTGCGGGAGGGATTTTCGGAGAAGGGACTGGAAACACCATATATTTT. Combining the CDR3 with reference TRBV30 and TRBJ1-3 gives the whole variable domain SQTIHQWPATLVQPVGSPLSLECTVEGTSNPNLYWYRQAAGRGLQLLFYSVGIGQISSEVPQNLSASRPQDRQFILSSKKLLLSDSGFYLCAWSAGGIFGEGTGNTIYFGEGSWLTVV.

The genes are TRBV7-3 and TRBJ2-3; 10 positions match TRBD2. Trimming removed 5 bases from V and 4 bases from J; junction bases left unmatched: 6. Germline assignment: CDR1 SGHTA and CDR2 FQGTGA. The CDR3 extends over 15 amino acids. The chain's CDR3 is CASSAGLAGADTQYF. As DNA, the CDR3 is TGTGCCAGCAGCGCGGGGCTAGCGGGAGCAGATACGCAGTATTTT.

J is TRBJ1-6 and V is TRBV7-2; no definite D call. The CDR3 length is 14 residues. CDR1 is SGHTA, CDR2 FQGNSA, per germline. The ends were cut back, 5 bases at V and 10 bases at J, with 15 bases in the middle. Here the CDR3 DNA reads TGTGCCAGCAGCGGAGGAGGGAACGGGTCACCCCTCCACTTT. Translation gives CASSGGGNGSPLHF.

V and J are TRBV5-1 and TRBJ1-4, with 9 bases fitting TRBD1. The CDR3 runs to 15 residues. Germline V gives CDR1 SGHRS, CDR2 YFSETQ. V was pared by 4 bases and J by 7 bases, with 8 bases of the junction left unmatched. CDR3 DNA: TGCGCCAGCAGCGCATCACAGGGGGCTGGTGAAAAACTGTTTTTT. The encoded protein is CASSASQGAGEKLFF. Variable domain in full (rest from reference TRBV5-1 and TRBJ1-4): KAGVTQTPRYLIKTRGQQVTLSCSPISGHRSVSWYQQTPGQGLQFLFEYFSETQRNKGNFPGRFSGRQFSNSRSEMNVSTLELGDSALYLCASSASQGAGEKLFFGSGTQLSVL.

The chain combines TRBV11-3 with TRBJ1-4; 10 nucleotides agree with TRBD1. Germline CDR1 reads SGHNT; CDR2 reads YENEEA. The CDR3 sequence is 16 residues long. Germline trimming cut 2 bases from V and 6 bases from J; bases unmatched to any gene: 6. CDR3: CASSLLPGQGYEKLFF. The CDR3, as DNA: TGTGCCAGCAGCTTATTACCGGGACAGGGGTATGAAAAACTGTTTTTT.

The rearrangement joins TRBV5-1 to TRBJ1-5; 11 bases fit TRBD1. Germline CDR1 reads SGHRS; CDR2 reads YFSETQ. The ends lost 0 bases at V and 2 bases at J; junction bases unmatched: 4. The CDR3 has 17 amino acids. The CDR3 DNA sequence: TGCGCCAGCAGCTTGGGGGGGACAGGGGGAGGCAATCAGCCCCAGCATTTT. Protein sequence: CASSLGGTGGGNQPQHF.

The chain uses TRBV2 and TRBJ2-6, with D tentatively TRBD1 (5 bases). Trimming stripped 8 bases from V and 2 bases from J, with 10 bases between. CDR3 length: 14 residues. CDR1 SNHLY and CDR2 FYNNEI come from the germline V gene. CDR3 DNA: TGTGCCAGCTCGGACAACGCTGGGGCCAACGTCCTGACTTTC. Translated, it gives CASSDNAGANVLTF.

CDR3 protein: CASISGQASQPQHF. The CDR3 DNA is TGTGCCAGCATTTCGGGACAGGCGAGTCAGCCCCAGCATTTT. The chain couples TRBV28 to TRBJ1-5, with 8 nucleotides matching TRBD1. The CDR3 extends over 14 amino acids. The germline V gene has CDR1 MDHEN and CDR2 SYDVKM. The trim removed 7 bases at V and 6 bases at J, leaving 8 bases unmatched.

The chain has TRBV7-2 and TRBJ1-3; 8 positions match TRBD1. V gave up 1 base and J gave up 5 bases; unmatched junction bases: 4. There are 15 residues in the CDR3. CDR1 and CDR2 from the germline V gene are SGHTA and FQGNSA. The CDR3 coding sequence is TGTGCCAGCAGCTTAGGGACAGGGATCAGAAACACCATATATTTT. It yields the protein CASSLGTGIRNTIYF.

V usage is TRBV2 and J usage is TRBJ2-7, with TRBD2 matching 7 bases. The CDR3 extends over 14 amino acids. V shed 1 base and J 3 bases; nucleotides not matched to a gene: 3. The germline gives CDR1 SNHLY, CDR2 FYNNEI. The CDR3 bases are TGTGCCAGCAGTGAAGGGCGGGAGCTCTACGAGCAGTACTTC. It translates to CASSEGRELYEQYF.

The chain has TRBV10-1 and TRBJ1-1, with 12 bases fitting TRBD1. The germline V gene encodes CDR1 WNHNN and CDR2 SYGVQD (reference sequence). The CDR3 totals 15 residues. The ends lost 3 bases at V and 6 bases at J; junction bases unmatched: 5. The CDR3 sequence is CASSDPGQGASEAFF. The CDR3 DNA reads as TGCGCCAGCAGTGACCCGGGACAGGGGGCCTCTGAAGCTTTCTTT.

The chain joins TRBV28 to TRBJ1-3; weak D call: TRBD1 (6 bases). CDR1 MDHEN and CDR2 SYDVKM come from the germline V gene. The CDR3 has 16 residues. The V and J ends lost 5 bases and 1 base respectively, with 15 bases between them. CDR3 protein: CASSPYRDRSGNTIYF. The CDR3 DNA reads TGTGCCAGCAGTCCGTACAGGGATAGGTCTGGAAACACCATATATTTT.

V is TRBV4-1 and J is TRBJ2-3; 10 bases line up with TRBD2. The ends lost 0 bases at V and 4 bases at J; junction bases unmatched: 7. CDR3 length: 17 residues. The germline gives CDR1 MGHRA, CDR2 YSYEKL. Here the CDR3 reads CASSQDLAGEGSDTQYF. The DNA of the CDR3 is TGCGCCAGCAGCCAAGATCTAGCGGGAGAGGGATCAGATACGCAGTATTTT.

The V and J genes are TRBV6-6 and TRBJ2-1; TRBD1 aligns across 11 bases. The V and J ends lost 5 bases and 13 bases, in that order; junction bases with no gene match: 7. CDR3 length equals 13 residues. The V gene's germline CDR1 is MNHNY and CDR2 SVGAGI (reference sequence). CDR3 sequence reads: CASSRTGTGGQFF. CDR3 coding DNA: TGTGCCAGCAGTAGGACCGGGACAGGGGGACAGTTCTTC.

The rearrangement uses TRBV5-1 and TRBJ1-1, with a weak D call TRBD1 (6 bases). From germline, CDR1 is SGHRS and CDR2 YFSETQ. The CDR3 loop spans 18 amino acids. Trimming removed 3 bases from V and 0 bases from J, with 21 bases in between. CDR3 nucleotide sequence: TGCGCCAGCAGCTGGGGGGGACAATGGAAGGGGGTGAACACTGAAGCTTTCTTT. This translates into CASSWGGQWKGVNTEAFF.

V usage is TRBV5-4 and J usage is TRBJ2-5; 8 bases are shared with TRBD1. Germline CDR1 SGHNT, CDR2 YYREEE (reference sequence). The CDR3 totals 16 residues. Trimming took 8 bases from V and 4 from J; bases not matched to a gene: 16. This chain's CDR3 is CASYSLGQGRGETQYF. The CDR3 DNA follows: TGTGCCAGTTACTCTCTAGGACAGGGTAGGGGAGAGACCCAGTACTTC.

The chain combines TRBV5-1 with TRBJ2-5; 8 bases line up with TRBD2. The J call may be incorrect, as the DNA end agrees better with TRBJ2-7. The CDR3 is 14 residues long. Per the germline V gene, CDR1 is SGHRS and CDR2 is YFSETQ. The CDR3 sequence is CASSIRSGIYEQYF. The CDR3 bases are TGCGCCAGCAGCATCCGTAGCGGGATCTACGAGCAGTACTTC.

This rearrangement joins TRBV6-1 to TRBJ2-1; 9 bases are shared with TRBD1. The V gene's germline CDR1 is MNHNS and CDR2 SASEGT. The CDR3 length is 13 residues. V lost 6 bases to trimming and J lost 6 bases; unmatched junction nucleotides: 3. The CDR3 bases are TGTGCCAGCAGGCTACAGGGGGCCAATGAGCAGTTCTTC. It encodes CASRLQGANEQFF.

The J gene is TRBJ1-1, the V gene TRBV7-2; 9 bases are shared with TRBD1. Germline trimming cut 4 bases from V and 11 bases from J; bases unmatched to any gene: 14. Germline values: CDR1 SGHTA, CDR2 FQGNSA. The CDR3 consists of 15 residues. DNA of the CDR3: TGTGCCAGCAGCTCATGGACAGGGGCAGGTGTCTCTGCTTTCTTT. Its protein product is CASSSWTGAGVSAFF.

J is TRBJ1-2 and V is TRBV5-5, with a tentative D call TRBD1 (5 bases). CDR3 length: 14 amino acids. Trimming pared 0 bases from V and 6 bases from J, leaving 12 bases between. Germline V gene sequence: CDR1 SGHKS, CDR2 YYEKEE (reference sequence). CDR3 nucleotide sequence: TGTGCCAGCAGCTTGGTCAGGGTTTGGGATGGCTACACCTTC. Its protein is CASSLVRVWDGYTF. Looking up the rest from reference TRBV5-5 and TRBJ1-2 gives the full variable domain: DAGVTQSPTHLIKTRGQQVTLRCSPISGHKSVSWYQQVLGQGPQFIFQYYEKEERGRGNFPDRFSARQFPNYSSELNVNALLLGDSALYLCASSLVRVWDGYTFGSGTRLTVV.

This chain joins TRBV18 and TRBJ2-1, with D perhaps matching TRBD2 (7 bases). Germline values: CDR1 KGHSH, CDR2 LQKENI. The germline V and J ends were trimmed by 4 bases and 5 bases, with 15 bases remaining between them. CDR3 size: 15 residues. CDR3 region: CASSRNGGRDNEQFF. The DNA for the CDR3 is TGTGCCAGCTCACGGAACGGGGGGCGGGACAATGAGCAGTTCTTC.